This T cell receptor (beta chain) was identified during a study of vaccination effects on CD4 cells after COVID-19. Measured with immunoSEQ multiplex PCR; TCRdb has only the in-frame clones, and not every one. The profile shows 30,000 to 40,000 clones, about two thirds of them singletons. This clone showed up just a few times. Its antigen is unidentified. Looked up from germline, CDR1 is KGHDR and CDR2 is SFDVKD. The CDR3 runs 17 residues. The V segment lost 0 bases and the J segment 8 bases; nucleotides outside the gene matches: 8. Sequencing in the ViraFEST assay came after antigen-specific CD4+ T cells had been expanded with viral peptide pools, which were used to stimulate PBMC. Cells that had been cultured for 10 days were the source of isolated CD4+ T cells. Vaccine administered to participants consisted of two doses of either BNT162b2 or mRNA-1273. IL-2 at roughly 9.7 IU/ml and peptides at roughly 10 ug/ml were added to cultured PBMC, approximately 1.9 million per well.

This receptor was obtained from a human donor who received a COVID-19 vaccine. This rearrangement joins TRBV24-1 to TRBJ2-1; 11 bases match TRBD2. Sequenced here: CD4+ T cells from PBMCs cultured with SARS-CoV-2 spike peptides, sampled after COVID-19 vaccination. CDR3 sequence (DNA): TGTGCCACCAGTGATTTGCCTAGCGGGGGGCTTCAAGATGAGCAGTTCTTC. Its protein is CATSDLPSGGLQDEQFF.